These 27 T cell receptor beta chains share one sample of origin, sequenced in a study of blood T cell repertoires in COVID-19. Using immunoSEQ multiplex PCR, the repertoire was profiled, and TCRdb retains in-frame clones only, with some absent. The sample gives hundreds of thousands of clones, 88% of which show up once; under 3.5% is in the top ten. Sequencing was carried out using PBMCs or T cells enriched from blood (not recorded which). The receptors were sampled from a woman between 45 and 60 years old who had recovered from COVID-19.

In its sample, this clone was seen a few times. This chain joins TRBV9 and TRBJ1-1; D perhaps matches TRBD1 (6 bases). CDR1 and CDR2 from the germline V gene are SGDLS and YYNGEE. Trimming cost V 3 bases and J 1 base, with 13 bases left between them. This CDR3 has 15 amino acids. CDR3 coding DNA: TGTGCCAGCAGCGCAGCCGGGACAACGAACACTGAAGCTTTCTTT. Its protein product is CASSAAGTTNTEAFF.

The chain employs TRBV11-2 and TRBJ1-1; perhaps TRBD1 as D (6 bases). The V gene's germline CDR1 is SGHAT and CDR2 FQNNGV. This CDR3 has 14 residues. The V end was cut by 5 bases, the J end by 6 bases, with 16 bases between. The CDR3 DNA reads TGTGCCAGCAGCATCAGGGGATCGGACGCTGAAGCTTTCTTT. Amino acid sequence: CASSIRGSDAEAFF.

The chain recombines TRBV6-2 or TRBV6-3 with TRBJ2-1, with TRBD2 identical over 10 bases. Germline CDR1 is MNHEY and CDR2 is SVGEGT. The CDR3 has 15 amino acids. V lost 2 bases to trimming and J lost 8 bases; unmatched junction nucleotides: 6. The CDR3 loop reads CASSYGVAGGDEQFF. The CDR3 bases are TGTGCCAGCAGTTACGGGGTAGCGGGAGGCGATGAGCAGTTCTTC.

This clone has just a few counts. This sequence joins TRBV2 and TRBJ2-6; weak D call: TRBD2 (7 bases). This CDR3 region has 17 residues. In germline, CDR1 is SNHLY, CDR2 FYNNEI. V lost 7 bases and J 2 bases, leaving 18 bases between the germline ends. CDR3 loop: CASKKAGDYPGANVLTF. In DNA form, the CDR3 reads TGTGCCAGCAAGAAGGCAGGGGACTATCCTGGGGCCAACGTCCTGACTTTC.

This clone was counted only a few times. The CDR3 protein is CASSLGTWERNEQYF. The CDR3 nucleotides are TGTGCCAGCAGCTTAGGGACGTGGGAGAGGAACGAGCAGTACTTC. V gene TRBV7-9 combines with J gene TRBJ2-7, with D possibly TRBD2 on 5 matching bases. Trimming removed 1 base at V and 5 bases at J, with 15 bases between. The CDR3 consists of 15 residues. Per germline, CDR1 SEHNR and CDR2 FQNEAQ (reference sequence).

The chain recombines TRBV5-4 with TRBJ1-2; D may be TRBD1 (6 bases). The V gene's germline CDR1 is SGHNT and CDR2 YYREEE (reference sequence). Trimming pared 0 bases from V and 14 bases from J, leaving 17 bases between. The length of the CDR3 is 13 residues. CDR3 coding DNA: TGTGCCAGCAGCTTGGTCGGACGGGGGGGCGAGACCTTC. Translation: CASSLVGRGGETF.

This clone was seen only a few times. The chain has TRBV30 and TRBJ1-1; D is uncertain. Trimming stripped 1 base from V and 1 base from J, with 13 bases between. The CDR3 has 15 residues. Germline CDR1 is GTSNPN and CDR2 is SVGIG (reference sequence). CDR3 bases: TGTGCCTGGAGTGGAGGGTTTACGGGGAACACTGAAGCTTTCTTT. Translation: CAWSGGFTGNTEAFF.

The V and J genes are TRBV7-3 and TRBJ2-2; unclear D gene. Germline V gene data show CDR1 as SGHTA and CDR2 as FQGTGA. Trimming left V 0 bases short and J 0 bases short, with 5 bases between. This CDR3 contains 15 residues. CDR3 loop: CASSLTSANTGELFF. The CDR3 DNA reads TGTGCCAGCAGCTTAACGTCGGCGAACACCGGGGAGCTGTTTTTT.

This CDR3 is CASITGGESGELFF. CDR3 in DNA: TGTGCCAGCATTACAGGGGGCGAGTCCGGGGAGCTGTTTTTT. The chain recombines TRBV6-5 with TRBJ2-2, with 9 bases matching TRBD1. The CDR3 length is 14 residues. Germline V gene data show CDR1 as MNHEY and CDR2 as SVGAGI. The V and J ends lost 7 bases and 6 bases, in that order; junction bases with no gene match: 6.

The genes are TRBV28 and TRBJ1-2; TRBD1 matches 7 bases. CDR3 length: 14 amino acids. Germline V lookup: CDR1 MDHEN, CDR2 SYDVKM. The V gene end was trimmed by 5 bases and the J gene end by 4 bases; junction bases not matched to a gene: 7. The CDR3 protein is CASSRDRESYGYTF. CDR3 DNA sequence: TGTGCCAGCAGTAGAGACAGGGAATCCTATGGCTACACCTTC.

This clone appeared a single time. The chain is built from TRBV24-1 and TRBJ2-5, with 7 bases identical to TRBD2. V gave up 9 bases and J gave up 1 base; unmatched junction bases: 10. CDR1 is KGHDR and CDR2 is SFDVKD in the germline V gene. The CDR3 spans 15 residues. CDR3 coding DNA: TGTGCCACCGGCGGGCAGGGCGGGAGCCAAGAGACCCAGTACTTC. Amino acids: CATGGQGGSQETQYF.

The chain has TRBV19 and TRBJ1-5; maybe TRBD1 (5 bases). CDR3 length equals 16 residues. Germline CDR1 is LNHDA and CDR2 is SQIVND (reference sequence). The V gene lost 3 bases and the J gene lost 9 bases, with 21 bases spanning the gap. CDR3 nucleotide sequence: TGTGCCAGTAGTATGCCGCCAGGGAAATTGATTTGGCCCCAGCATTTT. This codes for CASSMPPGKLIWPQHF.

This clone turned up a few times. The J gene is TRBJ2-1, the V gene TRBV27, with 7 nucleotides matching TRBD1. Trimming removed 6 bases from V and 7 bases from J; junction bases left unmatched: 12. Germline CDR1 is MNHEY and CDR2 is SMNVEV (reference sequence). The CDR3 totals 15 residues. The CDR3 reads CASRSIRGIMNEQFF. The CDR3 DNA reads as TGTGCCAGCAGATCAATCAGGGGGATAATGAATGAGCAGTTCTTC.

This chain links TRBV7-6 with TRBJ2-3, with D maybe TRBD1 (6 bases). CDR3 length: 13 residues. The V gene lost 9 bases and the J gene lost 4 bases, with 14 bases spanning the gap. CDR1 is SGHVS, CDR2 FNYEAQ, per germline. Here the CDR3 reads CASSGVRSDTQYF. For the CDR3, the DNA is TGTGCCAGTTCAGGGGTTCGGTCAGATACGCAGTATTTT.

The CDR3 loop reads CASSLSGQGLMTQYF. CDR3 bases: TGTGCCAGCAGCCTATCGGGACAGGGCCTGATGACCCAGTACTTC. The chain couples TRBV3-1 (or the pseudogene TRBV3-2) to TRBJ2-5; 9 positions match TRBD1. Germline V gene lookup returns CDR1 LGHDT and CDR2 YNNKEL (reference sequence). CDR3 length: 15 residues. After removal of 4 bases from V and 7 bases from J, the junction contained 10 bases not matched to a gene.

Only a few counts were recorded for this clone. The V gene is TRBV7-9, the J gene TRBJ2-1; 8 bases align to TRBD1. Germline V gives CDR1 SEHNR, CDR2 FQNEAQ (reference sequence). Trimming took 6 bases from V and 4 from J; bases not matched to a gene: 11. The CDR3 has 16 residues. CDR3 sequence reads: CASSPLGGQAYNEQFF. The CDR3 DNA is TGTGCCAGCAGTCCACTGGGGGGACAGGCGTACAATGAGCAGTTCTTC. Together with reference TRBV7-9 and TRBJ2-1, the CDR3 gives the full variable domain: DTGVSQNPRHKITKRGQNVTFRCDPISEHNRLYWYRQTLGQGPEFLTYFQNEAQLEKSRLLSDRFSAERPKGSFSTLEIQRTEQGDSAMYLCASSPLGGQAYNEQFFGPGTRLTVL.

This chain joins TRBV10-3 and TRBJ2-1; D is ambiguous. There are 12 residues in the CDR3. Trimming left V 0 bases short and J 7 bases short, with 4 bases between. CDR1 is ENHRY, CDR2 SYGVKD, per germline. The CDR3 region has the DNA TGTGCCATCAGTGAGTCGAGGAATGAGCAGTTCTTC. Protein: CAISESRNEQFF.

The chain uses TRBV24-1 and TRBJ1-2, with TRBD1 as a possible D gene (6 bases). Germline CDR1 KGHDR, CDR2 SFDVKD. The CDR3 has 14 amino acids. V was shortened by 3 bases and J by 2 bases, with 9 bases between the two germline ends. CDR3 DNA sequence: TGTGCCACCAGTGATACCACAGGGAACTATGGCTACACCTTC. This sequence encodes CATSDTTGNYGYTF.

The chain combines TRBV6-5 with TRBJ2-2; a possible D gene is TRBD1 (6 bases). The CDR3 sequence is 15 residues long. Trimming removed 6 bases from V and 0 bases from J, with 11 bases in between. Germline V gives CDR1 MNHEY, CDR2 SVGAGI. CDR3 in DNA: TGTGCCAGCAGACCCGGGACAACGAACACCGGGGAGCTGTTTTTT. Protein sequence: CASRPGTTNTGELFF.

The chain is built from TRBV6-2 or TRBV6-3 and TRBJ1-1; tentatively, D is TRBD1 (6 bases). CDR1 and CDR2 (germline): MNHEY, SVGEGT. The CDR3 has 17 amino acids. The germline V and J ends were trimmed by 6 bases and 4 bases, with 24 bases remaining between them. The CDR3 nucleotides read TGTGCCAGCAGCGATTACATCCCAGGGGACTACGGCACTGAAGCTTTCTTT. This codes for CASSDYIPGDYGTEAFF.

The rearrangement joins TRBV19 to TRBJ1-1; D not resolved. Germline CDR1 reads LNHDA; CDR2 reads SQIVND (reference sequence). The germline V and J ends were trimmed by 7 bases and 1 base, with 10 bases remaining between them. The CDR3 has 13 residues. The CDR3 here is CASTPGGNTEAFF. In DNA, the CDR3 is TGTGCCAGTACTCCGGGTGGGAACACTGAAGCTTTCTTT.

The chain recombines TRBV5-5 with TRBJ2-3; D unclear. Germline V gene sequence: CDR1 SGHKS, CDR2 YYEKEE (reference sequence). V was cut by 0 bases and J by 0 bases, with 5 bases left in between. This CDR3 region has 14 residues. The CDR3 region has the DNA TGTGCCAGCAGCTTGGGCAGAAGCACAGATACGCAGTATTTT. This sequence encodes CASSLGRSTDTQYF.

The V call is TRBV24-1, the J call TRBJ2-1; possibly TRBD2 for D (7 bases). This CDR3 is 14 amino acids long. Germline V CDR1 and CDR2: KGHDR, SFDVKD. The V end was cut by 10 bases, the J end by 3 bases, with 15 bases between. In DNA, the CDR3 is TGTGCCACTACCGGGAGGACAGACTACAATGAGCAGTTCTTC. The encoded protein is CATTGRTDYNEQFF.

The V gene is TRBV27, the J gene TRBJ2-1; a possible D gene is TRBD2 (6 bases). Trimming removed 5 bases from V and 8 bases from J, with 16 bases in between. The V gene's germline CDR1 is MNHEY and CDR2 SMNVEV (reference sequence). CDR3 length: 14 amino acids. CDR3: CASSASRERDEQFF. CDR3 DNA sequence: TGTGCCAGCAGTGCTTCCCGGGAGAGGGATGAGCAGTTCTTC.

V usage is TRBV5-6 and J usage is TRBJ1-2; D may be TRBD1 (5 bases). This CDR3 is built from 13 residues. Trimming removed 0 bases from V and 7 bases from J, with 10 bases in between. The V gene's germline CDR1 is SGHDT and CDR2 YYEEEE. In nucleotides, the CDR3 is TGTGCCAGCAGCTTGGGACAGACGACTGGCTACACCTTC. Translated: CASSLGQTTGYTF.

The DNA for the CDR3 is TGTGCCAGCAGTGTAGCGGGAGGGCCGGGGGAGACCCAGTACTTC. This sequence encodes CASSVAGGPGETQYF. V is TRBV6-1 and J is TRBJ2-5; 11 bases agree with TRBD2. The CDR3 extends over 15 amino acids. Trimming removed 4 bases from V and 5 bases from J; junction bases left unmatched: 6. Germline CDR1 is MNHNS and CDR2 is SASEGT.

This rearrangement joins TRBV30 to TRBJ1-3; 12 bases fit TRBD1. The germline V gene encodes CDR1 GTSNPN and CDR2 SVGIG (reference sequence). This CDR3 comprises 18 residues. Unmatched junction bases numbered 6, after V lost 0 bases and J lost 0 bases. The CDR3 reads CAWSVRDRGLSSGNTIYF. The CDR3 coding sequence is TGTGCCTGGAGTGTACGGGACAGGGGGCTAAGCTCTGGAAACACCATATATTTT.